The 10 T cell receptor beta chains listed next were all sequenced from one sample in a study of PD-L1 blockade in urothelial cancer. TCRdb's copy holds only in-frame clones and misses some; the assay was immunoSEQ multiplex PCR. This table holds roughly 56,000 clones, roughly 80% found once. The input for sequencing was PBMCs, taken around atezolizumab (anti-PD-L1) treatment. The source of these receptors is a man aged 70-80 years with urothelial cancer.

The chain carries TRBV29-1 and TRBJ2-3; D remains ambiguous. CDR1 and CDR2 from the germline V gene are SQVTM and ANQGSEA. The CDR3 extends over 11 amino acids. Between the trimmed V and J ends, which lost 4 bases and 4 bases, there was a span of 6 bases. CDR3 in amino acids: CSVAISDTQYF. For the CDR3, the DNA is TGCAGCGTTGCAATTTCAGATACGCAGTATTTT.

The chain recombines TRBV27 with TRBJ1-1; D is unresolved. CDR1 and CDR2 from the germline V gene are MNHEY and SMNVEV (reference sequence). The CDR3 is 15 amino acids. Trimming removed 3 bases at V and 0 bases at J, with 11 bases between. The CDR3 sequence is CASSLGSTLNTEAFF. CDR3 in DNA: TGTGCCAGCAGTTTGGGCAGCACCCTGAACACTGAAGCTTTCTTT.

The chain links TRBV11-2 to TRBJ1-3; D is possibly TRBD1 (6 bases). Germline values: CDR1 SGHAT, CDR2 FQNNGV. This CDR3 has 18 residues. The V end lost 2 bases, the J end lost 0 bases, and 17 bases lay between the germline ends. The CDR3 DNA reads TGTGCCAGCAGCTTACCCCGGGGGGGCCTGAGCTCTGGAAACACCATATATTTT. It is translated as CASSLPRGGLSSGNTIYF. Filled out from reference TRBV11-2 and TRBJ1-3, the complete variable domain reads EAGVAQSPRYKIIEKRQSVAFWCNPISGHATLYWYQQILGQGPKLLIQFQNNGVVDDSQLPKDRFSAERLKGVDSTLKIQPAKLEDSAVYLCASSLPRGGLSSGNTIYFGEGSWLTVV.

The chain uses TRBV5-1 and TRBJ2-3; 8 bases fit TRBD1. V dropped 4 bases and J dropped 2; count of bases not matched to a gene: 6. Germline CDR1 reads SGHRS; CDR2 reads YFSETQ. CDR3 length: 15 residues. CDR3 DNA sequence: TGCGCCAGCAGCCTATGGACAGGGTCCACAGATACGCAGTATTTT. This translates into CASSLWTGSTDTQYF.

This clone was picked up one time. The chain has TRBV6-5 and TRBJ1-5; D not certain. The V end lost 5 bases, the J end lost 5 bases, and 10 bases lay between the germline ends. The CDR3 covers 13 residues. Germline CDR1 reads MNHEY; CDR2 reads SVGAGI. Here the CDR3 DNA reads TGTGCCAGCAGTCGAGAGCGTCATCAGCCCCAGCATTTT. Residues: CASSRERHQPQHF.

CDR3 residues: CASSVSGYDGYTF. CDR3 nucleotide sequence: TGTGCCAGCAGCGTTTCAGGGTACGATGGCTACACCTTC. The chain links TRBV9 to TRBJ1-2; tentative D call: TRBD1 (5 bases). This CDR3 has 13 amino acids. The V and J ends lost 2 bases and 6 bases respectively, with 11 bases between them. Germline CDR1 is SGDLS and CDR2 is YYNGEE.

Of note for this clone: The junction departs from the called germline gene at one end, perhaps through a read error. In DNA, the CDR3 is TGTGCTAGCAGCTTAGAAAGGGGAGGACTTGGGGGCAATGAGCAGTTCTTC. It is translated as CASSLERGGLGGNEQFF. The V and J genes are TRBV7-7 and TRBJ2-1; D is possibly TRBD2 (6 bases). Germline V lookup: CDR1 SSHAT, CDR2 FNYEAQ (reference sequence). The CDR3 covers 17 residues.

This chain uses TRBV4-1 with TRBJ2-5; D call uncertain. Germline-derived CDR1 and CDR2 are MGHRA and YSYEKL. This CDR3 comprises 14 residues. Trimming took 1 base from V and 0 from J, leaving 6 bases between them. The CDR3, as DNA: TGCGCCAGCAGCCAAGTTGGCAACCAAGAGACCCAGTACTTC. Translating it yields CASSQVGNQETQYF.

Many counts were recorded for this clone. The chain couples TRBV19 to TRBJ2-1; 10 nucleotides match TRBD2. This CDR3 contains 15 residues. Germline CDR1 LNHDA, CDR2 SQIVND (reference sequence). The V gene end was trimmed by 4 bases and the J gene end by 3 bases; junction bases not matched to a gene: 3. The CDR3 DNA reads TGTGCCAGTAGTACCGGGACTAGCGACTACAATGAGCAGTTCTTC. It encodes CASSTGTSDYNEQFF.

The rearrangement links TRBV19 to TRBJ2-4; 9 bases agree with TRBD2. CDR3 length: 16 residues. Germline-derived CDR1 and CDR2 are LNHDA and SQIVND (reference sequence). V was pared by 5 bases and J by 7 bases, with 12 bases of the junction left unmatched. The CDR3 coding sequence is TGTGCCAGTAGTCCCCACTTAGCGGGAGAGTGGAACATTCAGTACTTC. This encodes CASSPHLAGEWNIQYF.